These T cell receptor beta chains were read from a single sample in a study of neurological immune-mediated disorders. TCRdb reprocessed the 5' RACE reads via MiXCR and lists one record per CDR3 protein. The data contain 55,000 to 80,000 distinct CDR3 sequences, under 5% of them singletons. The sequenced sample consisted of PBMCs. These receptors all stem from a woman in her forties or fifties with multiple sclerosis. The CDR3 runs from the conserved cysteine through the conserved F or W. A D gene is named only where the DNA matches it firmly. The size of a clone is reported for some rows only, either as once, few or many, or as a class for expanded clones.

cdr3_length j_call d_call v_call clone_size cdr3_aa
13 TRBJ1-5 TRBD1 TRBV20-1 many CSATGTGNQPQHF
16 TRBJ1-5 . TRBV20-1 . CSASGSGGVGNQPQHF
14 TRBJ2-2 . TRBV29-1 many CSVETEGNTGELFF
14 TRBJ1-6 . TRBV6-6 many CASTQRQVNSPLHF
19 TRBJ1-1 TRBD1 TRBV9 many CASRHLLRQGEESNTEAFF
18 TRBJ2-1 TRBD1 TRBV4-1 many CASSQRPGTGPTMDEQFF
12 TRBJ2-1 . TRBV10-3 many CAISEQATEQFF
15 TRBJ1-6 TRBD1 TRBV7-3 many CASSPTGGASSPLHF
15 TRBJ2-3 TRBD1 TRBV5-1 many CASSSGTGKSHSQYF
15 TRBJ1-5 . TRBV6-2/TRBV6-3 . CASRTLTGHNQPQHF
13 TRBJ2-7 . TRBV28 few CASSFPGYGEQYF
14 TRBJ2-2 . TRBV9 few CASSVDPTTGELFF
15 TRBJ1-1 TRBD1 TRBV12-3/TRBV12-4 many CASIRQGGTGTEAFF
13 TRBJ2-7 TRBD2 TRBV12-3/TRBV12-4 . CASSFGEGYEQYF
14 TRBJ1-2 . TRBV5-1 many CASSFTGTANGYTF
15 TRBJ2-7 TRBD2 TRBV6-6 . CASSTPPAGGNEQYF
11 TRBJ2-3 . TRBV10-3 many CAISKSDTQYF
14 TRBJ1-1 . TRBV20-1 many CSARDPGGFTEAFF
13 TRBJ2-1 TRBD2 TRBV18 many CASSGGGDNEQFF
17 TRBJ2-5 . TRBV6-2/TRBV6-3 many CASSYGANQFELETQYF
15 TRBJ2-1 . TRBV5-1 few CASSFLTVSYNEQFF
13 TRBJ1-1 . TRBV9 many CASSLGGSTEAFF
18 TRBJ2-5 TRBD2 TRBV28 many CASSHMPLDFLAGETQYF
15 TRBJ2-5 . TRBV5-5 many CASSLGAGAGSTQYF
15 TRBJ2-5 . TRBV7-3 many CASSPGDYTQETQYF
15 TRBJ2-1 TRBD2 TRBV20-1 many CSASSPSGGYNEQFF
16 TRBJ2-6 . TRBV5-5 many CASSLDRGSGANVLTF
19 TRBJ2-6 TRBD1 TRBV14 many CASSQLGDRESSGANVLTF
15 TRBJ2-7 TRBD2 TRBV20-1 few CSARGSGGLFYEQYF
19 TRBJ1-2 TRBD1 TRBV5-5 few CASSLDVIKGQGGNYGYTF
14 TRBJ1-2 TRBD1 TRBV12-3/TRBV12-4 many CASSEMTGEGGYTF
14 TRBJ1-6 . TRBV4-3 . CASSQSSYNSPLNF
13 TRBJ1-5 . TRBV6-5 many CASSGTVNQPQHF
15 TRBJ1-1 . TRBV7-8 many CASSARSGVNTEAFF
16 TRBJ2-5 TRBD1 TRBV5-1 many CASSTTGQGARETQYF
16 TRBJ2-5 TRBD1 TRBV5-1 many CASSVTSGQGGETQYF
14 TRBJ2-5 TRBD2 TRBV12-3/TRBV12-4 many CASSLSTSGETQYF
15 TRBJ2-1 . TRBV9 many CASSPRLGSYNEQFF
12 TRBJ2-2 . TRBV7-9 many CASSLGAGELFF
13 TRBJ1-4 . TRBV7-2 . CASSLRVNEKLFF
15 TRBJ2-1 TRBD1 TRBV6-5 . CASSLSTGSYNEQFF
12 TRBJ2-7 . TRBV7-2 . CASSLGGAEQYF
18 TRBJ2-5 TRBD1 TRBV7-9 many CASSRSSGQGQGRETQYF
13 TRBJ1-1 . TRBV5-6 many CASSLEINTEAFF
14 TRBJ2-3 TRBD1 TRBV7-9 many CASSAGQAPNTQYF
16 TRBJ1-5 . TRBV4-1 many CASSQVRERSNQPQHF
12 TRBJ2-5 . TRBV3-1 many CASSPGYETQYF
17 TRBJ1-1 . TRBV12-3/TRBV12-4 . CASSLSSGIRTNTEAFF
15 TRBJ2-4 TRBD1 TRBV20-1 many CSAREQGSVKNIQYF
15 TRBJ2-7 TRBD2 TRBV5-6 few CASSLIAGKSYEQYF
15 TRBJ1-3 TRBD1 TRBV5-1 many CASSLGQGTGNTIYF
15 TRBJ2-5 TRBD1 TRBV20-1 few CSARETQGVRETQYF
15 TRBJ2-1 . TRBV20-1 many CSAMKVQSSYNEQFF
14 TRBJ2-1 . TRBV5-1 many CASSLPWAYNEQFF
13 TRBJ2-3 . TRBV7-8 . CASIPRDTTTQYF
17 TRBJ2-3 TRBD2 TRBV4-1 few CASSQMGAGGTTDTQYF
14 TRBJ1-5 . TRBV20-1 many CSATSGVGNQPQHF
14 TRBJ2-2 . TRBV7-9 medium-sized CASSGGPNTGELFF
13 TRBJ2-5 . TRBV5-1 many CASEREIGETQYF